Detailed here is one T cell receptor beta chain. These data originate in a study of blood T cell repertoires in COVID-19. About the study: Sample material is recorded as cDNA or gDNA derived from T cells, B-cell-depleted T cells, or PBMCs.

The CDR3 totals 14 residues. The germline V gene has CDR1 SEHNR and CDR2 FQNEAQ (reference sequence). V was shortened by 7 bases and J by 8 bases, with 17 bases between the two germline ends. Before being deemed recovered, Cohort 3 donors had two negative PCRs, clearance, or symptom resolution. Authors' methods: How many nucleated cells were present was estimated from reference gene primer amplification. Sequenced by immunoSEQ multiplex PCR; TCRdb stores in-frame clones only, minus some. Clone size and the V and J calls come from that table; the DNA yielded D and trimming. The sample holds around 160,000 clones, roughly 87% seen once.

Source material: PBMCs or T cells enriched from blood (not recorded which). The source of this sequence is a man between 50 and 59 years old who had recovered from COVID-19. V and J are TRBV7-9 and TRBJ1-4; weak D call: TRBD1 (5 bases). The DNA for the CDR3 is TGTGCCAGCAACCGTGCGGGGCAGCAGGAAAAACTGTTTTTT. Protein product: CASNRAGQQEKLFF.